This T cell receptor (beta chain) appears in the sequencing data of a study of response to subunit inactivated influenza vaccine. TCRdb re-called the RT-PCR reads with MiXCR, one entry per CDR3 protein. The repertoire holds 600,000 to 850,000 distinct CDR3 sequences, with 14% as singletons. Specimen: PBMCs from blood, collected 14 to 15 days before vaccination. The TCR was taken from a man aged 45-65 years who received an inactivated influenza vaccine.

The CDR3, as DNA: TGCGCCAGCAGCTTACCGGGACTAGCGGGCTACGAGCAGTACTTC. As protein: CASSLPGLAGYEQYF. This sequence joins TRBV5-1 and TRBJ2-7; TRBD2 matches 12 bases. Germline V gene data show CDR1 as SGHRS and CDR2 as YFSETQ. CDR3 length equals 15 residues. V lost 2 bases and J lost 3; bases outside the gene matches: 3. The full variable domain, completed using reference TRBV5-1 and TRBJ2-7, is KAGVTQTPRYLIKTRGQQVTLSCSPISGHRSVSWYQQTPGQGLQFLFEYFSETQRNKGNFPGRFSGRQFSNSRSEMNVSTLELGDSALYLCASSLPGLAGYEQYFGPGTRLTVT.